The 8 T cell receptor beta chains in this list originate from one sample, sequenced in a study of OX40 agonist ivuxolimab in advanced cancers. Clones were sequenced by immunoSEQ multiplex PCR, and TCRdb holds only the in-frame ones, with some missing. This table has 43,000 or so clones, 88% appearing once. This specimen consisted of CD4+ or CD8+ T cells sorted from blood, obtained in a trial of the OX40 agonist ivuxolimab. These receptors all stem from an adult with an advanced solid tumor such as melanoma, head and neck, liver or kidney cancer.

This chain connects TRBV6-5 to TRBJ2-7; TRBD1 matches at 7 bases. V trimming: 2 bases; J trimming: 2 bases; junction bases outside the gene matches: 9. The CDR3 totals 16 residues. Germline-derived CDR1 and CDR2 are MNHEY and SVGAGI. CDR3 region: CASSYTVMTGTYEQYF. The CDR3 nucleotides are TGTGCCAGCAGTTACACCGTAATGACAGGGACCTACGAGCAGTACTTC.

V and J are TRBV15 and TRBJ1-2; D uncertain. Germline-derived CDR1 and CDR2 are LNHNV and YYDKDF (reference sequence). This CDR3 spans 16 amino acids. V lost 0 bases to trimming and J lost 0 bases, with 11 bases between them. The CDR3: CATSRDKGTSNYGYTF. DNA of the CDR3: TGTGCCACCAGCAGAGATAAGGGCACTTCTAACTATGGCTACACCTTC.

This chain connects TRBV4-1 to TRBJ1-2; D is possibly TRBD1 (6 bases). CDR1 MGHRA and CDR2 YSYEKL come from the germline V gene. The V gene lost 8 bases and the J gene lost 4 bases, with 11 bases spanning the gap. The length of the CDR3 is 12 residues. The CDR3 nucleotides read TGCGCCAGCTCGGGGGACATCTATGGCTACACCTTC. This sequence encodes CASSGDIYGYTF.

This rearrangement joins TRBV6-7 to TRBJ2-3; 10 nucleotides match TRBD1. TRBV6-7 is an ORF; its function is uncertain. With 2 bases clipped from V and 2 bases from J, the junction kept 10 bases outside the gene matches. There are 18 residues in the CDR3. The CDR3 region is CASSYTTAGTGDTDTQYF. As DNA, the CDR3 is TGTGCCAGCAGTTACACGACCGCCGGGACAGGGGACACAGATACGCAGTATTTT.

The genes are TRBV4-2 and TRBJ2-1; no reliable D call. Germline V gene sequence: CDR1 LGHNA, CDR2 YNFKEQ. This CDR3 has 14 residues. V was clipped by 3 bases and J by 4 bases, with 10 bases between them. The CDR3: CASSQGVGYNEQFF. CDR3 DNA sequence: TGTGCCAGCAGCCAGGGCGTAGGGTACAATGAGCAGTTCTTC.

The V call is TRBV6-4, the J call TRBJ2-3; 8 bases match TRBD1. With 5 bases clipped from V and 0 bases from J, the junction kept 4 bases outside the gene matches. Germline V gene sequence: CDR1 MRHNA, CDR2 SNTAGT. The CDR3 totals 15 residues. The CDR3 loop reads CASSRTGHSTDTQYF. The CDR3 region has the DNA TGTGCCAGCAGTCGGACAGGGCATAGCACAGATACGCAGTATTTT.

J is TRBJ2-7 and V is TRBV27; D tentatively fits TRBD1 or TRBD2 (5 bases each). Looked up from germline, CDR1 is MNHEY and CDR2 is SMNVEV (reference sequence). The CDR3 length is 15 residues. V shed 8 bases and J shed 1 base, with 18 bases lying between them. The CDR3 DNA reads TGTGCCAGCGGCCTGGGGGAGTTCCCTTCCTACGAGCAGTACTTC. Its protein is CASGLGEFPSYEQYF.

V usage is TRBV7-9 and J usage is TRBJ2-1, with D possibly TRBD1 on 7 matching bases. The germline V gene has CDR1 SEHNR and CDR2 FQNEAQ (reference sequence). The CDR3 consists of 15 residues. Trimming took off 2 bases at V and 8 bases at J, with 16 bases between the two ends. The CDR3 nucleotides read TGTGCCAGCAGCTTACTCAACGCCAGGGGGGATGAGCAGTTCTTC. It codes for CASSLLNARGDEQFF.